These 4 T cell receptor beta chains were sequenced from one sample in a study of T cell clonotyping in hematopoietic cell transplantation. TCRdb's copy holds only in-frame clones and misses some; the assay was immunoSEQ multiplex PCR. The data contain 25,000 to 35,000 clones, approximately 94% of them singletons. Regarding time point: recipient sample about 28 days before transplant, after cytoreduction. The sequencing here drew on peripheral blood mononuclear cells, taken before stem cell transplant. These TCRs come from a man aged 50-59 years with acute myeloid leukemia. Some clones in this sample may be carry-over from other donors' samples.

The chain employs TRBV28 and TRBJ1-4; D not certain. Looked up from germline, CDR1 is MDHEN and CDR2 is SYDVKM. The CDR3 is 12 residues long. Trimming left V 6 bases short and J 8 bases short, with 10 bases between. Here the CDR3 reads CASSRRGEKLFF. The CDR3 DNA follows: TGTGCCAGCAGCCGCCGAGGAGAAAAACTGTTTTTT.

This chain joins TRBV9 and TRBJ1-1; 7 nucleotides line up with TRBD1. CDR3 length: 15 amino acids. The germline V gene has CDR1 SGDLS and CDR2 YYNGEE. V gave up 3 bases and J gave up 3 bases; unmatched junction bases: 8. The CDR3 nucleotides are TGTGCCAGCAGCGGGCCAGGGGGGTTTGACACTGAAGCTTTCTTT. It translates to CASSGPGGFDTEAFF.

This sequence joins TRBV5-1 and TRBJ1-6; 7 bases map to TRBD1. This CDR3 region has 15 residues. Looked up from germline, CDR1 is SGHRS and CDR2 is YFSETQ. With V trimmed by 3 bases and J by 5 bases, 5 bases remained unmatched. The CDR3 spells CASSSTTGDNSPLHF. In DNA form, the CDR3 reads TGCGCCAGCAGCTCCACCACAGGGGATAATTCACCCCTCCACTTT.

The chain recombines TRBV6-4 with TRBJ1-4; D is undetermined. The CDR3 consists of 13 residues. Per germline, CDR1 MRHNA and CDR2 SNTAGT. Deletions cut 6 bases from V and 4 bases from J, with 9 bases between. CDR3 amino acids: CASSVVINEKLFF. As DNA, the CDR3 is TGTGCCAGCAGCGTCGTCATTAATGAAAAACTGTTTTTT.